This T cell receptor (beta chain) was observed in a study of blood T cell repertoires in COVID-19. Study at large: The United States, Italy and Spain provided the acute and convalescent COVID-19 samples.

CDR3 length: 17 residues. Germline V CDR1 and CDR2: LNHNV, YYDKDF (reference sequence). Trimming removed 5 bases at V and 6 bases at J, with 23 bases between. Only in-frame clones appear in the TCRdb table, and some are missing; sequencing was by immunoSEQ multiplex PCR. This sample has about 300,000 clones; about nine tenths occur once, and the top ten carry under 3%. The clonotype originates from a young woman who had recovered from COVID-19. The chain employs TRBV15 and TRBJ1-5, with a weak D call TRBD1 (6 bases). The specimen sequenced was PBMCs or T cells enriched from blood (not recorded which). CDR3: CATSDPYNAGAGQPQHF. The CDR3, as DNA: TGTGCCACCAGCGATCCCTATAACGCGGGGGCAGGTCAGCCCCAGCATTTT.